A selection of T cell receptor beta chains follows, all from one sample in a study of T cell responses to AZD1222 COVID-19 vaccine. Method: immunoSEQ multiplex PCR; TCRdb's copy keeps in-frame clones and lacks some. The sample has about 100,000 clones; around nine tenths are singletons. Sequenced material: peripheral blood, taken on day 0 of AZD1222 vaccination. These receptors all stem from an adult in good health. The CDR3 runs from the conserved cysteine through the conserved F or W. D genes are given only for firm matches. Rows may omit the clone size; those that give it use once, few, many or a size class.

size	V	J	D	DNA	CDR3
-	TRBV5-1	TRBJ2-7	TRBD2	TGCGCCAGCAGCTTAGGGACTAGCGGTTCAATGTGGGCCTACGAGCAGTACTTC	CASSLGTSGSMWAYEQYF
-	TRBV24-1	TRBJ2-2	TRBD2	TGTGCCAGTGCGCGGGGTACGGGAGGGAGTCTAGCCGGGGAGCTGTTTTTT	CASARGTGGSLAGELFF
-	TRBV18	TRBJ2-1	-	TGTGCCAGCTCACCACCTCGGGGTAGCTCCTACAATGAGCAGTTCTTC	CASSPPRGSSYNEQFF
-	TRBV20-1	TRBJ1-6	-	TGCAGTGCTAGTTGGGGTAGAGGATCACCCCTCCACTTT	CSASWGRGSPLHF
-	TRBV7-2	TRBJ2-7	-	TGTGCCAGCAGCTTGGGACTGGGGGTTACGTACTTC	CASSLGLGVTYF
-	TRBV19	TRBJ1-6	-	TGTGCCAGTAGTACCTGGACGAGCGATTCACCCCTCCACTTT	CASSTWTSDSPLHF
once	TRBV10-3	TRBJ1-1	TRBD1	TGTGCCATCAGTGGGGGACAGCAGAACACTGAAGCTTTCTTT	CAISGGQQNTEAFF
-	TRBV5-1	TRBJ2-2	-	TGCGCCAGCAGCTTCTTCGGGGGTGCCGGGGAGCTGTTTTTT	CASSFFGGAGELFF
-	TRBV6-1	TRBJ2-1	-	TGTGCCAGCAGTGAAGCGTTTGGGGTAGGACGGAATGAGCAGTTCTTC	CASSEAFGVGRNEQFF
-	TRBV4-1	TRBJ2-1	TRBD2	TGCGCCAGCAGAGAAGCGGGAGAGGGTGAGCAGTTCTTC	CASREAGEGEQFF
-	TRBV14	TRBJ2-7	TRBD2	TGTGCCACCAACCTGGCAGGGAGGGGCGAGCAGTACTTC	CATNLAGRGEQYF
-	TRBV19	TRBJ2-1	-	TGTGCCAGTAGTGCAGGACAATCCCCCCATGAGCAGTTCTTC	CASSAGQSPHEQFF
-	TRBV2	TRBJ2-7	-	TGTGCCAGCAGTGTCTTTCAGTCCTACGAGCAGTACTTC	CASSVFQSYEQYF
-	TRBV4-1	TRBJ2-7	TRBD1	TGCGCCGGGCAGGGGGTCTTCTCCTACGAGCAGTACTTC	CAGQGVFSYEQYF
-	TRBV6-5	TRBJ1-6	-	TGTGCCAGCAGTTACCCCGGACAGCTTAATTCACCCCTCCACTTT	CASSYPGQLNSPLHF
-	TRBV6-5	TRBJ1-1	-	TGTGCCAGCAGTAGCGGGACCCTTAACACTGAAGCTTTCTTT	CASSSGTLNTEAFF
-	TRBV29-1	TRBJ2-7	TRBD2	TGCAGCTGTAGGACTAGCGGGAGTTACGAGCAGTACTTC	CSCRTSGSYEQYF
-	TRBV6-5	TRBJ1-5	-	TGTGCCAGCAGGCCCGCACGCAATCAGCCCCAGCATTTT	CASRPARNQPQHF
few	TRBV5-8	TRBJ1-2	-	TGTGCCAGCAGCTTGGGGCCCTCGGGAGGAGGTGGCTACACCTTC	CASSLGPSGGGGYTF
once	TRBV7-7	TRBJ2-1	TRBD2	TGTGCCAGCAGCACCGGGACTAGCGAAGGCAATGAGCAGTTCTTC	CASSTGTSEGNEQFF
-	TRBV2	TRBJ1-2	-	TGTGCCAGCAGGACGACAGGTACTAACTATGGCTACACCTTC	CASRTTGTNYGYTF
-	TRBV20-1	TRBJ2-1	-	TGCAGTGCTAGTGCTAGATCCCAGGGAAATGAGCAGTTCTTC	CSASARSQGNEQFF
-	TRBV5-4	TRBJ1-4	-	TGTGCCAGCAGCCCCGACAAGGGGCGTGAAAAACTGTTTTTT	CASSPDKGREKLFF
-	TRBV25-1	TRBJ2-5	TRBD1	TGTGCCAGCAGTCAACATTGGGGACAGAAAGAGACCCAGTACTTC	CASSQHWGQKETQYF
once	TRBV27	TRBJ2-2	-	TGTGCCAGCAGTTTGGGTGACACCACCGGGGAGCTGTTTTTT	CASSLGDTTGELFF
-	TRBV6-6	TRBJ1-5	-	TGTGCCAGCAACCCAACGGGGGCCAGTCAGCCCCAGCATTTT	CASNPTGASQPQHF
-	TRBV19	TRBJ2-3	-	TGTGCCAGTAGTATCCACCTTTTTGGGGGGGCCAACACAGATACGCAGTATTTT	CASSIHLFGGANTDTQYF
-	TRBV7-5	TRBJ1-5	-	TGTGCCAGAGCCGGGCAGTACAATCAGCCCCAGCATTTT	CARAGQYNQPQHF
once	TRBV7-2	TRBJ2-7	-	TGTGCCACGCCCAGGCGGGACCACGAGCAGTACTTC	CATPRRDHEQYF
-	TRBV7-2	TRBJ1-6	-	TGTGCCAGCAGCTTACATCCGGGCCTGAATAATTCACCCCTCCACTTT	CASSLHPGLNNSPLHF
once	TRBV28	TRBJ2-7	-	TGTGCCAGAGGCCTAATCAGGGGAGCGCGCTACGAGCAGTACTTC	CARGLIRGARYEQYF
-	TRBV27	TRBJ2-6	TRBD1	TGTGCCAGCAGTTTGCAGGTACCGACAGGGGGTTACCACTCTGGGGCCAACGTCCTGACTTTC	CASSLQVPTGGYHSGANVLTF
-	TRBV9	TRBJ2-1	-	TGTGCCAGCAGCGTAGGGCCCGGGTCACCAAGTGAGCAGTTCTTC	CASSVGPGSPSEQFF
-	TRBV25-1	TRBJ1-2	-	TGTGCCAGCAGTGGGACACCGATTCGGTACACCTTC	CASSGTPIRYTF
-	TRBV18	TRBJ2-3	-	TGTGCCAGCTCACCTTACGGGAGCCTTAGCACAGATACGCAGTATTTT	CASSPYGSLSTDTQYF
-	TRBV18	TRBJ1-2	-	TGTGCCAGCTTTGCCGGGACTAACTATGGCTACACCTTC	CASFAGTNYGYTF
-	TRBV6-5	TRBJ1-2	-	TGTGCCAGCCGAGGAAATAGACTTTATGGCTACACCTTC	CASRGNRLYGYTF
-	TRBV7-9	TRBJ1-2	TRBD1	TGTGCCAGCAGCCAAGGGACAGAGACCAACTATGGCTACACCTTC	CASSQGTETNYGYTF
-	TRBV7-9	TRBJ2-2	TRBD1	TGTGCCAGCAGCTCCGACAGGGTTCTCACCGGGGAGCTGTTTTTT	CASSSDRVLTGELFF
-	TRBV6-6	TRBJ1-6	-	TGTGCCAGCAGTTACTCCTCCCGGAGGAATAATTCACCCCTCCACTTT	CASSYSSRRNNSPLHF
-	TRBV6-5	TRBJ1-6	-	TGTGCCAGCAGAAGGGTGACCTATAATTCACCCCTCCACTTT	CASRRVTYNSPLHF
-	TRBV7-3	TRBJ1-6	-	TGTGCCAGCAGCTCCAGGACCCACCCCGGCGGGGCCTCCTATAATTCACCCCTCCACTTT	CASSSRTHPGGASYNSPLHF
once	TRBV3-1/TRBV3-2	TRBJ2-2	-	TGTGCCAGCAGCCATTCTCAGAACACCGGGGAGCTGTTTTTT	CASSHSQNTGELFF
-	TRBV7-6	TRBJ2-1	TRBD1	TGTGCCAGCAGCTTGACAGGGGTCTCCTACAATGAGCAGTTCTTC	CASSLTGVSYNEQFF
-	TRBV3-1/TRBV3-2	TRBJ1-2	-	TGTGCCAGCAGCCTCGGGACGAGAGGCTACACCTTC	CASSLGTRGYTF
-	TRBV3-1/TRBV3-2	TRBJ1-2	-	TGTGCCAGCAGCGGGGGGCGTCCGGGGGGCTACACCTTC	CASSGGRPGGYTF
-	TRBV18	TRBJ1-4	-	TGTGCCAGCTCACAGCCGGGCGTAGGGGATGAAAAACTGTTTTTT	CASSQPGVGDEKLFF
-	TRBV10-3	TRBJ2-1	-	TGTGCCATCAGTGACCACACAGAGGGAGCCTACAATGAGCAGTTCTTC	CAISDHTEGAYNEQFF
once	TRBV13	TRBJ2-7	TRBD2	TGTGCCAGCGGGAGCGGGAGGACCTACGAGCAGTACTTC	CASGSGRTYEQYF
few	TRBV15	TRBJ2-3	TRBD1	TGTGCCACCAGCAGAGGACAGGGGGATACGCAGTATTTT	CATSRGQGDTQYF
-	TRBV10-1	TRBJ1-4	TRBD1	TGCGCCAGAACCGAGGGAGAGACAGGGATTTACCCAGAAGGTGAAAAACTGTTTTTT	CARTEGETGIYPEGEKLFF
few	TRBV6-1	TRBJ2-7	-	TGTGCCAGCAGTGGCTGGGGGAAGTCACCCTCCTACGAGCAGTACTTC	CASSGWGKSPSYEQYF